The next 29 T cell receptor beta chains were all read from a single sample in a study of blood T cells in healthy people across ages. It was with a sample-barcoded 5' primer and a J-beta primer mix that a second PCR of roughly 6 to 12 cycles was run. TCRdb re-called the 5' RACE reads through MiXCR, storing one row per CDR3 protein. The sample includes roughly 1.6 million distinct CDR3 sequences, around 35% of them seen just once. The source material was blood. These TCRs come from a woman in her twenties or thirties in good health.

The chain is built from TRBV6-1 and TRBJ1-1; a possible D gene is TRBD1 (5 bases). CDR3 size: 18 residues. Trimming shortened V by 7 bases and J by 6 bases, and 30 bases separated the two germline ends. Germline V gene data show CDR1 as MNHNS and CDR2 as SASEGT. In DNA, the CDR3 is TGTGCCAGCAAAGACGACCCCAACAACGGAGCGAAGACAGCTGAAGCTTTCTTT. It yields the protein CASKDDPNNGAKTAEAFF.

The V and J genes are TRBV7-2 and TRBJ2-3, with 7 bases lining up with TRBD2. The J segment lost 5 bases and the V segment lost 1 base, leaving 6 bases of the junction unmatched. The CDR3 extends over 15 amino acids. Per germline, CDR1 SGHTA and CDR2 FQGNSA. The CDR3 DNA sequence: TGTGCCAGCAGCTTAGACGGGAGGAAGGGAGATACGCAGTATTTT. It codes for CASSLDGRKGDTQYF.

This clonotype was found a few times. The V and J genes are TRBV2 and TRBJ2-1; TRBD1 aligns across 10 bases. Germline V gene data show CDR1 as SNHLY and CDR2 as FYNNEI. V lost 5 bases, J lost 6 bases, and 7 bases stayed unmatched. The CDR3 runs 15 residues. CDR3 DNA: TGTGCCAGCAGTCCGGGACAGGGGATTTTCAATGAGCAGTTCTTC. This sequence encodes CASSPGQGIFNEQFF.

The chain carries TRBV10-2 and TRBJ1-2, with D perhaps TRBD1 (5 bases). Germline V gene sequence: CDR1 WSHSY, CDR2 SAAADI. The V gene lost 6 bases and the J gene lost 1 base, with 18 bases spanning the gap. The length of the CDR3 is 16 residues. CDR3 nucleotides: TGCGCCAGCAGAGATCCCCGGGGGGTGGATAACTATGGCTACACCTTC. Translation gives CASRDPRGVDNYGYTF.

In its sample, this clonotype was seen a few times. The CDR3 here is CASSADGKTRYF. As DNA, the CDR3 is TGTGCCAGCAGCGCGGACGGGAAGACCCGGTACTTC. The V and J genes are TRBV9 and TRBJ2-7; D may be TRBD2 (5 bases). CDR3 size: 12 residues. The germline gives CDR1 SGDLS, CDR2 YYNGEE. V gave up 3 bases and J gave up 12 bases, with 16 bases separating them.

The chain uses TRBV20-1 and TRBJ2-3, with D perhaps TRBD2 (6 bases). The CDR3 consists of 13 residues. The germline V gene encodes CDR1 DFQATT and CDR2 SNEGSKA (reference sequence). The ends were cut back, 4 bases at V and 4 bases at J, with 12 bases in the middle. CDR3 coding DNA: TGCAGTGCTATCTCGGGGGTTGCAGATACGCAGTATTTT. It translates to CSAISGVADTQYF.

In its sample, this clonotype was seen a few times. The CDR3 DNA reads TGTGCCAGCAGCCCACTTGGGGGAGCCGGGTCTCCCTACGAGCAGTACTTC. Amino acid sequence: CASSPLGGAGSPYEQYF. The chain recombines TRBV5-6 with TRBJ2-7; the D gene could be TRBD1 or TRBD2 (5 bases each). Germline V gives CDR1 SGHDT, CDR2 YYEEEE. CDR3 length: 17 amino acids. V lost 4 bases and J 2 bases, leaving 22 bases between the germline ends.

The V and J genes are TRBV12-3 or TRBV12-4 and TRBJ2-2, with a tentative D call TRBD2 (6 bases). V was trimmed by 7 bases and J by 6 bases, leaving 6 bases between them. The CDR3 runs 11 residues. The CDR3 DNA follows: TGTGCCAGCACGGGGGCCGGGGAGCTGTTTTTT. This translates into CASTGAGELFF.

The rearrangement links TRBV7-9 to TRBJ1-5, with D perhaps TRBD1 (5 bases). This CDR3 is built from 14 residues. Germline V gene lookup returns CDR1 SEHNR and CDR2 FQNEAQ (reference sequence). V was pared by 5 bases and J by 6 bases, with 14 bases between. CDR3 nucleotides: TGTGCCAGCAGCCCCCCAGGGTTGAGTCAGCCCCAGCATTTT. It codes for CASSPPGLSQPQHF.

CDR3 sequence: CASSGLADGYEQYF. The CDR3 DNA reads as TGTGCCAGCAGTGGACTAGCGGACGGCTACGAGCAGTACTTC. The chain recombines TRBV27 with TRBJ2-7, with 10 bases aligning to TRBD2. The V segment lost 5 bases and the J segment 3 bases; nucleotides outside the gene matches: 4. The CDR3 runs 14 residues. Germline V lookup: CDR1 MNHEY, CDR2 SMNVEV (reference sequence).

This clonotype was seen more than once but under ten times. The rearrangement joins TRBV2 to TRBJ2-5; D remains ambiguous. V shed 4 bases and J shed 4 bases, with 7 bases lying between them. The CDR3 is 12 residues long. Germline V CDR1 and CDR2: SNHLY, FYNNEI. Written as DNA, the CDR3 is TGTGCCAGCAGTGGAGTTCCAGAGACCCAGTACTTC. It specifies CASSGVPETQYF.

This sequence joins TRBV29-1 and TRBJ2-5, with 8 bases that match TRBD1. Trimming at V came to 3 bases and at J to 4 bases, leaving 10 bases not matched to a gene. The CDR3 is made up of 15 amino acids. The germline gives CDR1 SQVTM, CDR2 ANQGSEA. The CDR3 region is CSVDGYRGLSETQYF. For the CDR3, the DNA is TGCAGCGTTGACGGATACAGGGGGTTGTCAGAGACCCAGTACTTC.

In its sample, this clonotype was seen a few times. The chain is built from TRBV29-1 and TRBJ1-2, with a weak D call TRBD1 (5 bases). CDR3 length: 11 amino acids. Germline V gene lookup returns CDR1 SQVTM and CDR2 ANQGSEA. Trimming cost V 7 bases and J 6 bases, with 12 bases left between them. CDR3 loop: CSGEGEDGYTF. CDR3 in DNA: TGCAGCGGCGAAGGGGAAGATGGCTACACCTTC.

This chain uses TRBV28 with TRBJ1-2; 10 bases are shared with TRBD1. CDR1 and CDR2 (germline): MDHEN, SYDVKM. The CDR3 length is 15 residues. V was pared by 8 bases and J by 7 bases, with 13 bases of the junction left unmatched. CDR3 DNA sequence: TGTGCCAGCGTCCACCGAGGGACAGGGGTCCTTGGCTACACCTTC. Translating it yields CASVHRGTGVLGYTF.

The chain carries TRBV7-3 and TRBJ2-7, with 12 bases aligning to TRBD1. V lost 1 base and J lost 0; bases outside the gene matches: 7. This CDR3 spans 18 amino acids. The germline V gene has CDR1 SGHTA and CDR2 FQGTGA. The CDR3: CASSLRDRGQTGSYEQYF. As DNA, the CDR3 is TGTGCCAGCAGCTTAAGGGACAGGGGGCAAACCGGCTCCTACGAGCAGTACTTC.

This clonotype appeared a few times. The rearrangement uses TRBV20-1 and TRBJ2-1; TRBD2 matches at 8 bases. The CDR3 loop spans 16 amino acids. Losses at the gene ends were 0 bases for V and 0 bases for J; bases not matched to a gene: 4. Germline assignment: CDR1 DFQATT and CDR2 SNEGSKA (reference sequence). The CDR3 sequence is CSAREAGGSSYNEQFF. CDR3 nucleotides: TGCAGTGCTAGAGAGGCGGGGGGAAGCTCCTACAATGAGCAGTTCTTC.

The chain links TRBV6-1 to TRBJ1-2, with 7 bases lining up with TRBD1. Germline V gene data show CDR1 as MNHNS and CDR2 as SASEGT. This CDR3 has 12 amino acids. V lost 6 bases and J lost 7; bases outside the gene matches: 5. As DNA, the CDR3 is TGTGCCAGCAGCCCTAGGGGGCTTGGCTACACCTTC. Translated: CASSPRGLGYTF.

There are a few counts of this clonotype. The chain's CDR3 is CSAREAGTNYNEQFF. The CDR3 coding sequence is TGCAGTGCTAGAGAGGCCGGGACTAACTACAATGAGCAGTTCTTC. The chain couples TRBV20-1 to TRBJ2-1, with TRBD2 matching over 7 bases. The J segment lost 3 bases and the V segment lost 0 bases, leaving 5 bases of the junction unmatched. Looked up from germline, CDR1 is DFQATT and CDR2 is SNEGSKA (reference sequence). The CDR3 sequence is 15 residues long.

CDR3 sequence reads: CSWSLDRRQETQYF. The DNA for the CDR3 is TGCAGCTGGTCCCTCGACAGGCGGCAAGAGACCCAGTACTTC. This chain joins TRBV29-1 and TRBJ2-5; tentative D call: TRBD1 (6 bases). V was trimmed by 8 bases and J by 2 bases, leaving 18 bases between them. This CDR3 spans 14 amino acids. Germline assignment: CDR1 SQVTM and CDR2 ANQGSEA. Full variable domain (rest looked up from reference TRBV29-1 and TRBJ2-5): SAVISQKPSRDICQRGTSLTIQCQVDSQVTMMFWYRQQPGQSLTLIATANQGSEATYESGFVIDKFPISRPNLTFSTLTVSNMSPEDSSIYLCSWSLDRRQETQYFGPGTRLLVL.

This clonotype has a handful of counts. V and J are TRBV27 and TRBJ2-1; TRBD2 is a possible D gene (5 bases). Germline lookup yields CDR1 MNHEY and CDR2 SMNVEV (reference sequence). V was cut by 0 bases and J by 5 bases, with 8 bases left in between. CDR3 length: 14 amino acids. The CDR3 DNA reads TGTGCCAGCAGTTTATCAGCGGATAACAATGAGCAGTTCTTC. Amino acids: CASSLSADNNEQFF.

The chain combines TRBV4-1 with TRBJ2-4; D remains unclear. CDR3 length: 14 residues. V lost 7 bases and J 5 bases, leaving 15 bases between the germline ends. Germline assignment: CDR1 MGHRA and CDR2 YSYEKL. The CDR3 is CASKGRGRENIQYF. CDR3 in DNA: TGCGCCAGCAAAGGCCGTGGAAGGGAAAACATTCAGTACTTC.

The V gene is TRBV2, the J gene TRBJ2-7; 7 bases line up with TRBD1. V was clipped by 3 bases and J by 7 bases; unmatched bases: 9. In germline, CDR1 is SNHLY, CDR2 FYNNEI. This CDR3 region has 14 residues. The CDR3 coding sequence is TGTGCCAGCAGTGACAGGACAGGAGGTAGGGAGCAGTACTTC. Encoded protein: CASSDRTGGREQYF.

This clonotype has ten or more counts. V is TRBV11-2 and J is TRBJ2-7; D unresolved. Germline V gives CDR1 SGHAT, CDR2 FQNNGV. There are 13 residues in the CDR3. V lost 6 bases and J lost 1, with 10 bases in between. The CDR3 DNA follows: TGTGCCAGCAGGGGTAGGCCATCCTACGAGCAGTACTTC. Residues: CASRGRPSYEQYF. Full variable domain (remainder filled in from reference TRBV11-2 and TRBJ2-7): EAGVAQSPRYKIIEKRQSVAFWCNPISGHATLYWYQQILGQGPKLLIQFQNNGVVDDSQLPKDRFSAERLKGVDSTLKIQPAKLEDSAVYLCASRGRPSYEQYFGPGTRLTVT.

The chain's CDR3 is CASSSDRGGGNQPQHF. CDR3 nucleotide sequence: TGTGCCAGCAGTTCCGACAGGGGTGGCGGCAATCAGCCCCAGCATTTT. The chain uses TRBV6-6 and TRBJ1-5; TRBD1 matches at 8 bases. The junction had 7 bases not matched to a gene; V was cut back by 4 bases and J by 2 bases. Germline V gene lookup returns CDR1 MNHNY and CDR2 SVGAGI (reference sequence). This CDR3 is 16 amino acids long.

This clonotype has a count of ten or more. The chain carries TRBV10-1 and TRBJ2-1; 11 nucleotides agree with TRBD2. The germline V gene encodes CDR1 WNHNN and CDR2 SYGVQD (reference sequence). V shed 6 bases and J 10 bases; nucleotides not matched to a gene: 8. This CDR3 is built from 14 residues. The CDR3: CASSGLAGGGEQFF. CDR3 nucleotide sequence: TGCGCCAGCAGCGGTCTAGCGGGGGGAGGGGAGCAGTTCTTC.

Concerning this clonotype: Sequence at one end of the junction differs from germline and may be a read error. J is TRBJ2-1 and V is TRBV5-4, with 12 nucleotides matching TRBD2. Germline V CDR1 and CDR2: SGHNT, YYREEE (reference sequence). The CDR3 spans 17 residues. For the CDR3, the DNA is TGTGCCGGCAGCTCTCTTCTAGCGGGAGGGCCCTACAATGAGCAGTTCTTC. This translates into CAGSSLLAGGPYNEQFF.

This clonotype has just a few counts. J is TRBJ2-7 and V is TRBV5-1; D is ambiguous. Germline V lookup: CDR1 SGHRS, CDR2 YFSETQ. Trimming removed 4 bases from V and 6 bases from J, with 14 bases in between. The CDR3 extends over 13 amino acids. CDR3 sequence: CASSASRFSEQYF. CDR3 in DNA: TGCGCCAGCAGCGCCTCCCGGTTCTCCGAGCAGTACTTC.

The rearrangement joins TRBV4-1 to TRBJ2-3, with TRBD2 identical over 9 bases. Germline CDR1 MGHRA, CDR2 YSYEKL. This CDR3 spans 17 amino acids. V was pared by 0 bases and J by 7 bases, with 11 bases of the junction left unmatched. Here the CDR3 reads CASSQDPLAGTTNTQYF. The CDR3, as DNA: TGCGCCAGCAGCCAAGACCCCCTAGCGGGAACGACAAATACGCAGTATTTT.

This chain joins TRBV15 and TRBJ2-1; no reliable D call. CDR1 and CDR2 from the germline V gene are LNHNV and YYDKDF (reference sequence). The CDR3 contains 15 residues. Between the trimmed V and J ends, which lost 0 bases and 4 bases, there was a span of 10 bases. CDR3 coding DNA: TGTGCCACCAGCAGAGATCCGGTCACATACAATGAGCAGTTCTTC. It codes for CATSRDPVTYNEQFF.